These T cell receptor beta chains were read from a single sample in a study of T cell responses to AZD1222 COVID-19 vaccine. Sequencing was performed with immunoSEQ multiplex PCR; in TCRdb, only in-frame clones are kept and a portion is missing. The data hold 150,000 to 200,000 clones, with 94% observed a single time. This specimen consisted of peripheral blood, obtained 28 days after the second AZD1222 dose. Receptors were obtained from an adult who received the AZD1222 COVID-19 vaccine. CDR3s include the opening cysteine and the closing phenylalanine or tryptophan. The D gene is left open where the match is weak. Clone size, where shown, is once, few, many, or a class for clones that have expanded.

d_gene,v_gene,j_gene,abundance,CDR3aa,CDR3nt
NA,TRBV10-3,TRBJ2-3,NA,CAISLMITDTQYF,TGTGCCATCAGTCTCATGATCACAGATACGCAGTATTTT
NA,TRBV11-2,TRBJ2-7,NA,CASSLDLGALYPYF,TGTGCCAGCAGCTTAGATCTAGGAGCGTTATACCCCTACTTC
NA,TRBV4-1,TRBJ2-1,NA,CASSQGWWDPSYNEQFF,TGCGCCAGCAGCCAAGGTTGGTGGGACCCCTCCTACAATGAGCAGTTCTTC
NA,TRBV2,TRBJ2-7,NA,CASSEATTAIYEQYF,TGTGCCAGCAGTGAAGCGACGACAGCCATCTACGAGCAGTACTTC
TRBD1,TRBV9,TRBJ2-4,NA,CASSAIQGGAKNIQYF,TGTGCCAGCAGCGCGATACAGGGGGGAGCCAAAAACATTCAGTACTTC
NA,TRBV11-2,TRBJ2-5,NA,CASSPQETQYF,TGTGCCAGCAGCCCGCAAGAGACCCAGTACTTC
TRBD2,TRBV10-2,TRBJ2-7,NA,CASSPGLAGYEQYF,TGCGCCAGCAGTCCCGGACTAGCGGGGTACGAGCAGTACTTC
NA,TRBV6-2/TRBV6-3,TRBJ2-7,once,CASSYSLAYEQYF,TGTGCCAGCAGTTACTCGTTAGCGTACGAGCAGTACTTC
NA,TRBV12-3/TRBV12-4,TRBJ1-5,once,CASRKTGNQPQHF,TGTGCCAGCAGGAAAACAGGGAATCAGCCCCAGCATTTT
NA,TRBV15,TRBJ2-1,NA,CATSSTGSPYNEQFF,TGTGCCACCAGCAGTACAGGGTCGCCCTACAATGAGCAGTTCTTC
TRBD2,TRBV30,TRBJ2-3,NA,CAWSPGTSAADTQYF,TGTGCCTGGAGTCCCGGGACTAGCGCCGCAGATACGCAGTATTTT
NA,TRBV19,TRBJ1-2,NA,CASSPRGVPNYGYTF,TGTGCCAGTAGCCCACGGGGGGTCCCTAACTATGGCTACACCTTC
TRBD1,TRBV3-1/TRBV3-2,TRBJ1-2,NA,CASSQGTGDYGYTF,TGTGCCAGCAGCCAGGGGACAGGGGACTATGGCTACACCTTC
NA,TRBV30,TRBJ2-7,NA,CAWSGDSRQYF,TGTGCCTGGAGTGGAGACTCCAGGCAGTACTTC
TRBD2,TRBV27,TRBJ2-7,NA,CASSRTSGSGYEQYF,TGTGCCAGCAGTCGGACTAGCGGGAGTGGCTACGAGCAGTACTTC
NA,TRBV19,TRBJ2-7,NA,CASSINNEQYF,TGTGCCAGTAGTATAAACAACGAGCAGTACTTC
NA,TRBV7-2,TRBJ1-2,once,CASSLAGYGYTF,TGTGCCAGCAGCTTAGCAGGTTATGGCTACACCTTC
TRBD1,TRBV29-1,TRBJ2-1,NA,CSGLGTGKGDEQFF,TGCAGCGGGCTAGGGACAGGGAAAGGCGATGAGCAGTTCTTC
NA,TRBV5-1,TRBJ2-2,NA,CASSLVSGPPGDVGELFF,TGCGCCAGCAGCTTGGTTAGCGGCCCCCCGGGAGACGTCGGGGAGCTGTTTTTT
TRBD1,TRBV28,TRBJ1-6,NA,CASSLTGTDYNSPLHF,TGTGCCAGCAGTTTGACCGGGACAGATTATAATTCACCCCTCCACTTT
TRBD1,TRBV2,TRBJ2-1,NA,CASSTGQGPVNEQFF,TGTGCCAGCAGCACGGGACAGGGGCCCGTGAATGAGCAGTTCTTC
NA,TRBV7-9,TRBJ2-2,NA,CASSFRSGDTGELFF,TGTGCCAGCAGCTTCCGATCCGGGGACACCGGGGAGCTGTTTTTT
NA,TRBV7-9,TRBJ1-5,NA,CASSLGLQPQHF,TGTGCCAGCAGCTTAGGACTCCAGCCCCAGCATTTT
NA,TRBV30,TRBJ1-1,NA,CAWSVLTNTEAFF,TGTGCCTGGAGTGTCCTTACGAACACTGAAGCTTTCTTT
NA,TRBV18,TRBJ2-2,NA,CASSPPVTGELFF,TGTGCCAGCTCACCACCAGTCACCGGGGAGCTGTTTTTT
TRBD1,TRBV28,TRBJ1-2,NA,CASRNFATGAHGYTF,TGTGCCAGCAGGAACTTCGCGACAGGGGCTCATGGCTACACCTTC
TRBD2,TRBV7-2,TRBJ2-5,NA,CASSLAYAGGGETQYF,TGTGCCAGCAGCTTAGCGTACGCGGGAGGAGGGGAGACCCAGTACTTC
NA,TRBV6-1,TRBJ1-5,NA,CASSEPITLINRVFNQPQHF,TGTGCCAGCAGTGAACCCATCACACTCATTAACAGGGTTTTTAATCAGCCCCAGCATTTT
TRBD2,TRBV5-1,TRBJ2-1,NA,CASSLGLAGNNEQFF,TGCGCCAGCAGCTTGGGGCTAGCGGGAAACAATGAGCAGTTCTTC
NA,TRBV10-3,TRBJ1-2,once,CAISERPWDGYTF,TGTGCCATCAGTGAGAGGCCCTGGGATGGCTACACCTTC
TRBD1,TRBV6-1,TRBJ1-2,NA,CASSDGWGQNYGYTF,TGTGCCAGCAGTGACGGTTGGGGACAGAACTATGGCTACACCTTC
NA,TRBV5-4,TRBJ2-1,NA,CASSFGPGVNNEQFF,TGTGCCAGCAGCTTCGGACCGGGAGTTAACAATGAGCAGTTCTTC
NA,TRBV3-1/TRBV3-2,TRBJ1-2,NA,CASSRGGGSWTANYGYTF,TGTGCCAGCAGCAGAGGGGGGGGGTCTTGGACAGCTAACTATGGCTACACCTTC
TRBD1,TRBV3-1/TRBV3-2,TRBJ1-2,NA,CASSQLDRGGYTF,TGTGCCAGCAGCCAACTGGACAGGGGTGGCTACACCTTC
NA,TRBV3-1/TRBV3-2,TRBJ1-2,NA,CASRAGATYGYTF,TGTGCCAGCAGGGCAGGGGCCACCTATGGCTACACCTTC
TRBD2,TRBV3-1/TRBV3-2,TRBJ2-7,NA,CASRISGGLSYEQYF,TGTGCCAGCAGGATTAGCGGGGGACTCTCCTACGAGCAGTACTTC
TRBD1,TRBV12-5,TRBJ1-6,NA,CASGLVTGDNSPLHF,TGTGCTAGTGGTTTGGTCACAGGGGATAATTCACCCCTCCACTTT
TRBD1,TRBV9,TRBJ2-7,NA,CASSVTGATYEQYF,TGTGCCAGCAGCGTAACAGGGGCTACCTACGAGCAGTACTTC
NA,TRBV6-2/TRBV6-3,TRBJ2-5,NA,CASSQGLMSGARETQYF,TGTGCCAGCAGTCAGGGGCTCATGTCGGGGGCGCGGGAGACCCAGTACTTC
NA,TRBV5-4,TRBJ2-2,NA,CASSLRGARDTGELFF,TGTGCCAGCAGCTTGAGGGGGGCTAGGGACACCGGGGAGCTGTTTTTT
NA,TRBV5-4,TRBJ2-7,NA,CASSSRDFYEQYF,TGTGCCAGCAGCAGCCGGGACTTCTACGAGCAGTACTTC
TRBD2,TRBV5-4,TRBJ2-1,NA,CASSWPGTSGNEQFF,TGTGCCAGCAGCTGGCCCGGGACTAGCGGGAATGAGCAGTTCTTC
TRBD2,TRBV7-9,TRBJ2-7,NA,CASSSTSGGAYEQYF,TGTGCCAGCAGCTCGACTAGCGGGGGAGCCTACGAGCAGTACTTC
NA,TRBV18,TRBJ1-1,few,CASSPSLSNTEAFF,TGTGCCAGCTCACCCTCTCTATCGAACACTGAAGCTTTCTTT
TRBD2,TRBV28,TRBJ2-7,once,CASSPAGLNEQYF,TGTGCCAGCAGCCCAGCGGGACTCAACGAGCAGTACTTC
NA,TRBV6-2/TRBV6-3,TRBJ2-1,NA,CASSYEQLPRKSYNEQFF,TGTGCCAGCAGTTATGAACAGCTACCCCGAAAGTCCTACAATGAGCAGTTCTTC
NA,TRBV15,TRBJ2-7,NA,CATSREWGPSEQYF,TGTGCCACCAGCAGAGAGTGGGGCCCGTCCGAGCAGTACTTC
NA,TRBV6-2/TRBV6-3,TRBJ2-1,NA,CASSYFGTNQFF,TGTGCCAGCAGTTATTTCGGGACAAACCAGTTCTTC
NA,TRBV28,TRBJ2-4,once,CASSLGQGAKNIQYF,TGTGCCAGCAGTTTAGGTCAAGGAGCCAAAAACATTCAGTACTTC
NA,TRBV6-2/TRBV6-3,TRBJ2-1,NA,CASSLGQYNEQFF,TGTGCCAGCAGCCTCGGACAGTACAATGAGCAGTTCTTC